The present entry profiles one TCR beta chain with its context. This receptor's antigen is unknown. Base qualities are not provided; no much larger clone lies one nucleotide away. Based on the germline V gene, the CDR1 and CDR2 sequences are SGDLS and YYNGEE. V is pared back by 0 bases and J by 7 bases, with 13 bases lying between the germline termini. Inclusive of the bounding cysteine and phenylalanine, the CDR3 is 14 residues long. Just the 42-base CDR3 DNA is kept, in frame starting at base 1. TCRbeta CDR3 regions were amplified from genomic DNA by means of the immunoSEQ Assay, a bias-controlled multiplex PCR. As for how the authors treated the data: The number of nucleated cells in each sample was estimated by amplification of reference gene primers within the assay. Sequence reads were collapsed and filtered to measure the absolute abundance of every unique TCRbeta CDR3 rearrangement. For each sample, productive Simpson clonality was calculated as the square root of Simpson's diversity index across productive rearrangements. Here the immuneACCESS table is served through TCRdb, limited to in-frame sequences with V and J called. Missing clones are a known gap in these copies; in checked studies unresolved V genes cover under half, and the rest lacks a known reason. V and J calls and clone size are copied from that table; D and trimming were computed from the DNA. This sample holds roughly 100,000 clones; roughly 80% were observed only once. Together, the top ten hold approximately 25% of the sample.

Collaborating institutions collected whole blood in K2EDTA tubes following their own protocols. For TCRbeta analysis, collaborator samples were shipped as frozen whole blood, as isolated PBMCs, or as DNA extracted from either sample type. The data stem from a study of blood T cell repertoires in COVID-19 (dated by TCRdb to the early 2020s). For the wider study: The collaborator samples originated in the United States, Italy and Spain and spanned the acute and convalescent phases of COVID-19. The material from the prospective study consisted of cDNA or gDNA derived from T cells, B-cell-depleted T cells, or PBMCs. Subjects who had been exposed to COVID-19, were actively infected with it, or had recovered from it provided the deeply sampled blood TCRbeta repertoires that made up the dataset. The repertoires were made available in a free public database intended to serve as a resource for research on the immune response to SARS-CoV-2. Samples came from the ongoing ImmuneRACE study (first 160 participants) plus 1,254 subjects from 6 global collaborators. Nearly every sample came with metadata listing a de-identified subject ID, COVID-19 status, age in years and sex. Where available, HLA class I and class II types were taken from metadata supplied by the sample provider and were not determined by assay-based typing.

The paper's findings and limits, for the study overall: Clinical and demographic metadata were provided uncurated, with the amount varying by source and participant.

Here the chain combines TRBV9 and TRBJ1-1; perhaps TRBD1 is the D gene, with 5 bases matching. The TCR originated in an elderly man with active or convalescent COVID-19. Input material: peripheral blood. The CDR3 corresponds to CASSVGAGTDEAFF. In nucleotide form, the sequence is TGTGCCAGCAGCGTAGGTGCGGGGACCGATGAAGCTTTCTTT.